One sample yielded the 29 T cell receptor beta chains listed below, sequenced in a study of naive CD8 T cells in extremely preterm neonates. Data came from immunoSEQ multiplex PCR; TCRdb stores just in-frame clones and leaves some out. The profile covers about 7,900 clones, with just over 95% appearing a single time and 2.5% to 3.5% taken by the ten largest. Sequences were obtained from naive CD8+ T cells from blood. These receptors were obtained from a human donor in good health.

The J gene is TRBJ2-5, the V gene TRBV2; D may be TRBD2 (6 bases). In germline, CDR1 is SNHLY, CDR2 FYNNEI. V shed 7 bases and J shed 1 base, with 13 bases lying between them. This CDR3 has 14 amino acids. CDR3 coding DNA: TGTGCCAGCACCCCCGGGACTCCCCAAGAGACCCAGTACTTC. This codes for CASTPGTPQETQYF.

V usage is TRBV11-2 and J usage is TRBJ2-7; 7 nucleotides line up with TRBD1. V shed 1 base, J shed 4 bases, and the junction held 1 base outside the gene matches. CDR1 and CDR2 (germline): SGHAT, FQNNGV. The CDR3 has 13 amino acids. The CDR3 region has the DNA TGTGCCAGCAGCTTAGGGGGACAGTACGAGCAGTACGTC. This codes for CASSLGGQYEQYV.

The genes are TRBV9 and TRBJ1-6; tentative D call: TRBD1 (6 bases). From germline, CDR1 is SGDLS and CDR2 YYNGEE. CDR3 length: 15 residues. With 3 bases removed from V and 10 bases from J, the gap between germline ends came to 17 bases. DNA of the CDR3: TGTGCCAGCAGCGAAGCGGGGGGCCAGGGGTCACCCCTCCACTTT. Translating gives CASSEAGGQGSPLHF.

This chain joins TRBV7-6 and TRBJ2-6; the match to TRBD1 covers 7 bases. The germline V gene encodes CDR1 SGHVS and CDR2 FNYEAQ. The CDR3 is 16 amino acids. After removal of 4 bases from V and 1 base from J, the junction contained 4 bases not matched to a gene. As DNA, the CDR3 is TGTGCCAGCAGCTGGGTACAGGGGTCTGGGGCCAACGTCCTGACTTTC. This sequence encodes CASSWVQGSGANVLTF.

V and J are TRBV5-6 and TRBJ1-1; the D gene is possibly TRBD1 (5 bases). Germline CDR1 and CDR2: SGHDT and YYEEEE. The CDR3 is 14 residues long. Trimming took 4 bases from V and 1 from J, leaving 11 bases between them. The CDR3 loop is CASSPHTGNTEAFF. The CDR3, as DNA: TGTGCCAGCAGCCCCCACACAGGGAACACTGAAGCTTTCTTT.

V is TRBV2 and J is TRBJ2-7, with TRBD1 matching 11 bases. CDR3 length equals 14 residues. Looked up from germline, CDR1 is SNHLY and CDR2 is FYNNEI. Losses at the gene ends were 7 bases for V and 7 bases for J; bases not matched to a gene: 9. DNA of the CDR3: TGTGCCAGCACTTGGACAGGGGGCGCGGGGGAGCAGTACTTC. Amino acids: CASTWTGGAGEQYF.

This chain links TRBV6-1 with TRBJ1-2; D is ambiguous. From germline, CDR1 is MNHNS and CDR2 SASEGT. The V end lost 2 bases, the J end lost 5 bases, and 12 bases lay between the germline ends. The CDR3 totals 14 residues. The CDR3 DNA follows: TGTGCCAGCAGTGAATCGGAGGGATTATATGGCTACACCTTC. Amino acid sequence: CASSESEGLYGYTF.

V gene TRBV27 combines with J gene TRBJ2-1, with D perhaps matching TRBD1 (6 bases). V was pared by 7 bases and J by 7 bases, with 14 bases between. Germline lookup yields CDR1 MNHEY and CDR2 SMNVEV (reference sequence). The CDR3 length is 13 residues. The CDR3 loop is CASKWSGANEQFF. CDR3 DNA sequence: TGTGCCAGCAAATGGTCAGGGGCGAATGAGCAGTTCTTC.

The J gene is TRBJ1-1, the V gene TRBV15; unclear D gene. There are 16 residues in the CDR3. In germline, CDR1 is LNHNV, CDR2 YYDKDF (reference sequence). Trimming cost V 1 base and J 2 bases, with 14 bases left between them. CDR3 sequence: CATSRAPTELNTEAFF. The CDR3 region has the DNA TGTGCCACCAGCAGAGCACCCACAGAGCTTAACACTGAAGCTTTCTTT. Full variable domain (missing parts from reference TRBV15 and TRBJ1-1): DAMVIQNPRYQVTQFGKPVTLSCSQTLNHNVMYWYQQKSSQAPKLLFHYYDKDFNNEADTPDNFQSRRPNTSFCFLDIRSPGLGDTAMYLCATSRAPTELNTEAFFGQGTRLTVV.

The rearrangement uses TRBV19 and TRBJ1-1; D is possibly TRBD1 (5 bases). V was pared by 5 bases and J by 5 bases, with 12 bases between. CDR3 length: 13 residues. The germline gives CDR1 LNHDA, CDR2 SQIVND (reference sequence). Written as DNA, the CDR3 is TGTGCCAGTAGTCTCTCTCAGGGAACTGAAGCTTTCTTT. Its translation is CASSLSQGTEAFF. The full variable domain, with the rest looked up from reference TRBV19 and TRBJ1-1, is DGGITQSPKYLFRKEGQNVTLSCEQNLNHDAMYWYRQDPGQGLRLIYYSQIVNDFQKGDIAEGYSVSREKKESFPLTVTSAQKNPTAFYLCASSLSQGTEAFFGQGTRLTVV.

V gene TRBV27 combines with J gene TRBJ1-1; weak D call: TRBD1 (5 bases). Per the germline V gene, CDR1 is MNHEY and CDR2 is SMNVEV (reference sequence). There are 14 residues in the CDR3. V was clipped by 2 bases and J by 2 bases, with 9 bases between them. DNA of the CDR3: TGTGCCAGCAGTTTAAGCAGGGCAAACACTGAAGCTTTCTTT. Amino acid sequence: CASSLSRANTEAFF.

The chain links TRBV10-3 to TRBJ2-3; 8 nucleotides align to TRBD2. The CDR3 loop spans 16 amino acids. V was clipped by 3 bases and J by 2 bases; unmatched bases: 7. The germline V gene has CDR1 ENHRY and CDR2 SYGVKD. DNA of the CDR3: TGTGCCATCAGTGAAGGGGCTAGCGGGTCCACAGATACGCAGTATTTT. As protein: CAISEGASGSTDTQYF.

This chain joins TRBV5-1 and TRBJ2-7, with D possibly being TRBD2 (5 bases). Trimming removed 0 bases at V and 5 bases at J, with 15 bases between. Germline-derived CDR1 and CDR2 are SGHRS and YFSETQ. The CDR3 has 15 residues. CDR3 nucleotides: TGCGCCAGCAGCTTGGCCGAGGGTCGGGTCCACGAGCAGTACTTC. Its translation is CASSLAEGRVHEQYF.

The J gene is TRBJ1-6, the V gene TRBV28; D remains ambiguous. Trimming took off 6 bases at V and 14 bases at J, with 11 bases between the two ends. This CDR3 contains 11 residues. Germline CDR1 and CDR2: MDHEN and SYDVKM. CDR3 protein: CASSPSAALHF. In DNA, the CDR3 is TGTGCCAGCAGCCCTTCAGCGGCCCTCCACTTT.

This chain uses TRBV19 with TRBJ2-1; 7 positions agree with TRBD2. From germline, CDR1 is LNHDA and CDR2 SQIVND (reference sequence). J gave up 4 bases and V 3 bases, and 3 bases lay outside the gene matches. The length of the CDR3 is 14 residues. The CDR3 DNA is TGTGCCAGTAGTATGAGCGGGACGTACAATGAGCAGTTCTTC. Translation gives CASSMSGTYNEQFF. The full variable domain, with the rest looked up from reference TRBV19 and TRBJ2-1, is DGGITQSPKYLFRKEGQNVTLSCEQNLNHDAMYWYRQDPGQGLRLIYYSQIVNDFQKGDIAEGYSVSREKKESFPLTVTSAQKNPTAFYLCASSMSGTYNEQFFGPGTRLTVL.

The genes are TRBV19 and TRBJ2-1, with 10 bases lining up with TRBD2. The CDR3 length is 16 residues. Germline assignment: CDR1 LNHDA and CDR2 SQIVND (reference sequence). V shed 2 bases and J 2 bases; nucleotides not matched to a gene: 3. This CDR3 is CASSIRAGGAYNEQFF. The CDR3 coding sequence is TGTGCCAGTAGTATAAGAGCGGGGGGGGCCTACAATGAGCAGTTCTTC. Supplemented by reference TRBV19 and TRBJ2-1, the full variable domain reads DGGITQSPKYLFRKEGQNVTLSCEQNLNHDAMYWYRQDPGQGLRLIYYSQIVNDFQKGDIAEGYSVSREKKESFPLTVTSAQKNPTAFYLCASSIRAGGAYNEQFFGPGTRLTVL.

The rearrangement uses TRBV27 and TRBJ1-4; a possible D gene is TRBD1 (5 bases). The germline V gene encodes CDR1 MNHEY and CDR2 SMNVEV (reference sequence). This CDR3 has 17 amino acids. Trimming removed 0 bases from V and 1 base from J, with 12 bases in between. In DNA form, the CDR3 reads TGTGCCAGCAGTTTATCCAACAGGCGCGAAACTAATGAAAAACTGTTTTTT. Its protein product is CASSLSNRRETNEKLFF.

This clone has only one observation. This chain's CDR3 is CSVEYRGPDTQYF. CDR3 DNA: TGCAGCGTTGAGTACAGGGGCCCAGATACGCAGTATTTT. The J gene is TRBJ2-3, the V gene TRBV29-1; 7 bases are a match to TRBD1. The length of the CDR3 is 13 residues. V lost 3 bases, J lost 4 bases, and 4 bases stayed unmatched. Germline V lookup: CDR1 SQVTM, CDR2 ANQGSEA.

V and J are TRBV5-4 and TRBJ1-2; the D is unclear. Germline lookup yields CDR1 SGHNT and CDR2 YYREEE (reference sequence). The germline V and J ends were trimmed by 4 bases and 4 bases, with 17 bases remaining between them. CDR3 size: 15 residues. Here the CDR3 reads CASSLRREVGYGYTF. In DNA, the CDR3 is TGTGCCAGCAGCCTCCGGCGGGAAGTCGGCTATGGCTACACCTTC.

The chain combines TRBV6-5 with TRBJ1-2, with 8 bases that match TRBD1. This CDR3 region has 13 residues. CDR1 and CDR2 (germline): MNHEY, SVGAGI. Trimming at V came to 6 bases and at J to 6 bases, leaving 6 bases not matched to a gene. In nucleotides, the CDR3 is TGTGCCAGCAGCACACAGGGGGACGATGGCTACACCTTC. Amino acid sequence: CASSTQGDDGYTF.

This clone appeared once. J is TRBJ1-1 and V is TRBV6-6; D unclear. Per the germline V gene, CDR1 is MNHNY and CDR2 is SVGAGI (reference sequence). The length of the CDR3 is 15 residues. V was cut by 5 bases and J by 0 bases, with 13 bases left in between. The DNA for the CDR3 is TGTGCCAGCAGTCCCGGGATGGGGTTGAACACTGAAGCTTTCTTT. It specifies CASSPGMGLNTEAFF.

This rearrangement joins TRBV7-9 to TRBJ2-3; D possibly corresponds to TRBD2 (6 bases). Germline values: CDR1 SEHNR, CDR2 FQNEAQ (reference sequence). V was trimmed by 0 bases and J by 5 bases, leaving 9 bases between them. The CDR3 extends over 14 amino acids. This chain's CDR3 is CASSLARGVDTQYF. In DNA, the CDR3 is TGTGCCAGCAGCTTAGCGCGGGGAGTAGATACGCAGTATTTT.

The V call is TRBV27, the J call TRBJ1-6, with a weak D call TRBD1 (5 bases). Trimming stripped 2 bases from V and 0 bases from J, with 20 bases between. This CDR3 is built from 20 residues. The germline V gene has CDR1 MNHEY and CDR2 SMNVEV (reference sequence). The CDR3 reads CASSLKLAGRTSSYNSPLHF. As DNA, the CDR3 is TGTGCCAGCAGTTTAAAATTGGCGGGACGTACGAGCTCCTATAATTCACCCCTCCACTTT.

The chain carries TRBV7-8 and TRBJ1-2, with 9 positions matching TRBD1. The CDR3 covers 17 residues. Trimming at V came to 5 bases and at J to 4 bases, leaving 14 bases not matched to a gene. Germline V lookup: CDR1 SGHVS, CDR2 FQNEAQ. The CDR3 loop is CASSPDKRTGVLYGYTF. The CDR3 nucleotides read TGTGCCAGCAGCCCTGATAAAAGGACAGGGGTCCTCTATGGCTACACCTTC. Together with reference TRBV7-8 and TRBJ1-2, the CDR3 gives the full variable domain: GAGVSQSPRYKVAKRGQDVALRCDPISGHVSLFWYQQALGQGPEFLTYFQNEAQLDKSGLPSDRFFAERPEGSVSTLKIQRTQQEDSAVYLCASSPDKRTGVLYGYTFGSGTRLTVV.

The chain has TRBV11-2 and TRBJ2-2, with 12 bases matching TRBD1. This CDR3 is 16 amino acids long. The germline CDR1 and CDR2 sequences are SGHAT and FQNNGV. The V and J ends lost 5 bases and 4 bases, in that order; junction bases with no gene match: 5. CDR3 in amino acids: CASSTGTGGVTGELFF. CDR3 bases: TGTGCCAGCAGCACCGGGACAGGGGGCGTCACCGGGGAGCTGTTTTTT.

This chain joins TRBV7-9 and TRBJ1-2, with D uncertain. The ends were cut back, 1 base at V and 4 bases at J, with 13 bases in the middle. The germline CDR1 and CDR2 sequences are SEHNR and FQNEAQ (reference sequence). The CDR3 sequence is 15 residues long. CDR3 in DNA: TGTGCCAGCAGCTTAGATTCCGAGGCCCTCTATGGCTACACCTTC. It is translated as CASSLDSEALYGYTF.

This clone was seen a handful of times. The V call is TRBV28, the J call TRBJ1-4; the match to TRBD1 covers 10 bases. Germline V gene sequence: CDR1 MDHEN, CDR2 SYDVKM. The CDR3 is 15 amino acids. Trimming at V came to 4 bases and at J to 8 bases, leaving 7 bases not matched to a gene. The CDR3 DNA reads as TGTGCCAGCAGTTCCCGGACAGGGGGGTGGGAAAAACTGTTTTTT. Its translation: CASSSRTGGWEKLFF.

The genes are TRBV9 and TRBJ1-2; D is unclear. The V end lost 6 bases, the J end lost 7 bases, and 13 bases lay between the germline ends. Germline assignment: CDR1 SGDLS and CDR2 YYNGEE. The CDR3 has 12 amino acids. Here the CDR3 reads CASISTGSGYTF. DNA of the CDR3: TGTGCCAGCATCAGTACGGGATCTGGCTACACCTTC.

This clone was seen once. The junction differs from germline at one of its ends, possibly a read error. The J gene is TRBJ2-1, the V gene TRBV6-6; 14 bases fit TRBD2. Per germline, CDR1 MNHNY and CDR2 SVGAGI (reference sequence). The CDR3 runs 16 residues. CDR3 nucleotide sequence: TGTGCCAGCAGTCGACTAGCGGGGGGGGCCTACAATGGGCAGTTCTTC. It specifies CASSRLAGGAYNGQFF.